This T cell receptor beta chain was sequenced for a study of control samples from healthy donors and cancer patients. To note about this clone: A junction boundary mismatches the germline segment, possibly from a read error.

Method: immunoSEQ multiplex PCR; TCRdb's copy keeps in-frame clones and lacks some. The table shows some 120,000 clones, with 85% to 95% occurring only once. This CDR3 contains 16 residues. The germline V gene has CDR1 SGHKS and CDR2 YYEKEE (reference sequence). This TCR was recovered from a young man in good health. The chain has TRBV5-5 and TRBJ1-3; D is uncertain. The sample was blood. The CDR3 protein is CASSRDHPGGGSTIYF. The CDR3 coding sequence is TGTGCCAGCAGCAGGGATCACCCGGGAGGAGGAAGCACCATATATTTT.